This is a list of T cell receptor beta chains from one sample in a study of vaccination and CD4 T cells after COVID-19. TCRdb independently ran MiXCR on the PCR reads; one entry per CDR3 protein. The table shows 15,000 to 20,000 distinct CDR3 sequences, with 78% occurring only once. What these receptors recognize is not known. Sequences were derived from CD4+ T cells from blood, cultured in vitro, sampled after SARS-CoV-2 vaccination. The receptors were gathered from a human donor who received a COVID-19 vaccine. The CDR3 runs from the conserved cysteine through the conserved F or W. D genes are given only for firm matches. Size tells how often a clone was seen (once, few, many) or the class of an expanded clone, and some rows leave it out.

d_gene,j_gene,abundance,v_gene,len,CDR3nt,CDR3aa
TRBD2,TRBJ2-7,NA,TRBV2,15,TGTGCCAGCAGCTCCCTAGCGGGGGGCTCCTACGAGCAGTACTTC,CASSSLAGGSYEQYF
NA,TRBJ2-1,NA,TRBV6-1,14,TGTGCCAGCGCCCGGGACTCCTGGAACAATGAGCAGTTCTTC,CASARDSWNNEQFF
NA,TRBJ1-2,NA,TRBV20-1,13,TGCAGTGCTAGAGTGAAGGGGCGGGACGGCTACACCTTC,CSARVKGRDGYTF
NA,TRBJ2-7,few,TRBV5-1,14,TGCGCCAGCAGCCGCAGGAGCGTGTCCTACGAGCAGTACTTC,CASSRRSVSYEQYF
TRBD1,TRBJ2-7,NA,TRBV7-8,15,TGTGCCAGCAGCGCCCGGACAGGGCTTACCTACGAGCAGTACTTC,CASSARTGLTYEQYF
NA,TRBJ1-4,NA,TRBV6-1,13,TGTGCCAGCAGTGTGGATATTAGAGGGCTAGGTTTTTTT,CASSVDIRGLGFF
NA,TRBJ1-1,once,TRBV10-3,14,TGTGCCATCTCGTTGTCAGGATTGAACACTGAAGCTTTCTTT,CAISLSGLNTEAFF
NA,TRBJ1-5,few,TRBV6-1,17,TGTGCCAGCAGTGACCGAGGAGGGGGAAAAGTCAATCAGCCCCAGCATTTT,CASSDRGGGKVNQPQHF
NA,TRBJ1-5,once,TRBV21-1,20,TGTGCCAGCAGCTCTTGCAACTTCTGGGGTCTCGATGATAGCAATCAGCCCCAGCATTTT,CASSSCNFWGLDDSNQPQHF
NA,TRBJ1-5,NA,TRBV24-1,15,TGTGCCACCAGTGATGGAGGGGGGGGCTATCAGCCCCAGCATTTT,CATSDGGGGYQPQHF
NA,TRBJ1-1,few,TRBV6-1,14,TGTGCCAGCTTGATGGCACAGGGTAGCACTGAAGCTTTCTTT,CASLMAQGSTEAFF
NA,TRBJ2-3,NA,TRBV19,14,TGTGCCAGTAGTATTCTGGGGGGCACAGATACGCAGTATTTT,CASSILGGTDTQYF
NA,TRBJ2-7,once,TRBV30,15,TGTGCCTGGAGTCCAGGGGTAGCCCTCTCCTACGAGCAGTACTTC,CAWSPGVALSYEQYF
TRBD1,TRBJ2-3,NA,TRBV12-3/TRBV12-4,16,TGTGCCAGCAGTACCAGGACAGGGGGCTATACAGATACGCAGTATTTT,CASSTRTGGYTDTQYF
TRBD2,TRBJ2-3,NA,TRBV5-6,17,TGTGCCAGCAGGGGACTAGCGGGGGGGGTCGTTAGATATACGCAGTATTTT,CASRGLAGGVVRYTQYF
TRBD2,TRBJ2-3,NA,TRBV7-9,14,TGTGCCAGCATCCTCGGGGGGGCCGTGTATACGCAGTATTTT,CASILGGAVYTQYF
TRBD2,TRBJ2-3,once,TRBV6-1,20,TGTGCCAGCAGTGAAGTGGGACTAGCGGGGGGTAGGTGGTTCGCAGATACGCAGTATTTT,CASSEVGLAGGRWFADTQYF
TRBD1,TRBJ1-3,NA,TRBV25-1,15,TGTGCCAGCAGTGACCGGGACAGGCGAATCGGTACCATATATTTT,CASSDRDRRIGTIYF
TRBD1,TRBJ1-5,NA,TRBV5-1,15,TGCGCCAGCAGCGCGACAGGGGGCCGTAGTCAGCCCCAGCATTTT,CASSATGGRSQPQHF
TRBD2,TRBJ2-7,few,TRBV20-1,14,TGCAGTGCCAGAAAGTTGGGGGGGTCCTACGAGCAGTACTTC,CSARKLGGSYEQYF
TRBD2,TRBJ2-5,NA,TRBV28,16,TGTGCCATCAGTGAGTTAGCGGGGGAATTCCAAGAGACCCAGTACTTC,CAISELAGEFQETQYF
NA,TRBJ1-1,once,TRBV30,12,TGTGCCTGGAGTGTACGGACCACTGAAGCTTTCTTT,CAWSVRTTEAFF
NA,TRBJ1-1,NA,TRBV27,13,TGTGCCAGCAAGAGGAGGGAAGGGACTGAAGCTTTCTTT,CASKRREGTEAFF
TRBD1,TRBJ2-7,NA,TRBV6-1,16,TGTGCCAGCAGGGGGACAGGGGGCACCTACGCATACGAGCAGTACTTC,CASRGTGGTYAYEQYF
TRBD1,TRBJ1-2,NA,TRBV24-1,15,TGTGCCACCAGTGATGCACAGGGGGCTTATGGAGGCTACACCTTC,CATSDAQGAYGGYTF